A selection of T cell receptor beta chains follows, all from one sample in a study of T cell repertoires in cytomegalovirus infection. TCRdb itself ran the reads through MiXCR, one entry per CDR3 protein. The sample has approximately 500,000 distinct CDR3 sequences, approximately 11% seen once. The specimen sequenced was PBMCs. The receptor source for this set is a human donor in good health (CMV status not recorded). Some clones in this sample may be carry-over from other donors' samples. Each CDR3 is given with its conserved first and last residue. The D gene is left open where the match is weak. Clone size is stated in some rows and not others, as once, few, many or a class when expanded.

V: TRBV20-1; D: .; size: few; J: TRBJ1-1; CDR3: CSARDLMSEAFF; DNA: TGCAGTGCTAGAGATCTGATGTCTGAAGCTTTCTTT
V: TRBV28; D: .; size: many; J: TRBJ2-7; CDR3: CASSLRQVLSSYEQYF; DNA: TGTGCCAGCAGTCTACGACAGGTACTCAGCTCCTACGAGCAGTACTTC
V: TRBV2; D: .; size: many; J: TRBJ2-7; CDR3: CASSESPEGGYF; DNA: TGTGCCAGCAGTGAATCGCCCGAGGGAGGGTACTTC
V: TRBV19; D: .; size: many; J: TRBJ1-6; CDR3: CASSIGGSRSPLHF; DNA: TGTGCCAGTAGTATTGGAGGTTCGAGGTCACCCCTCCACTTT
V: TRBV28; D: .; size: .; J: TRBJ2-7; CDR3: CASSYGTHSYEQYF; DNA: TGTGCCAGCAGTTATGGGACACACTCCTACGAGCAGTACTTC
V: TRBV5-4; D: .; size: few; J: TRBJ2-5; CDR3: CASSPKGAGGLETQYF; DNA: TGTGCCAGCAGCCCCAAGGGGGCGGGGGGCCTAGAGACCCAGTACTTC
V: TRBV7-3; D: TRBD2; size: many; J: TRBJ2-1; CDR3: CASSPRGDEQFF; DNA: TGTGCCAGCAGCCCCCGGGGGGATGAGCAGTTCTTC
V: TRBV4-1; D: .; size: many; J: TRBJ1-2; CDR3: CASSPQTGPEYHGYTF; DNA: TGCGCCAGCAGCCCTCAAACCGGACCAGAATACCATGGCTACACCTTC
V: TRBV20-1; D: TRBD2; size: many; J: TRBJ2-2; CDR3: CSAATSGSVTGELFF; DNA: TGCAGTGCCGCTACTAGCGGGAGTGTCACCGGGGAGCTGTTTTTT
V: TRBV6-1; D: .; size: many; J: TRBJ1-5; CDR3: CASSEEVQAYSNQPQHF; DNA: TGTGCCAGCAGTGAAGAAGTCCAGGCGTATAGCAATCAGCCCCAGCATTTT
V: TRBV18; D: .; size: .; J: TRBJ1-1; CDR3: CASSPAGFVAEAFF; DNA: TGTGCCAGCTCACCGGCAGGGTTTGTCGCTGAAGCTTTCTTT
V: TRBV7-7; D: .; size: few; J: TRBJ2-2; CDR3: CASSGGVLPGDTGELFF; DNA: TGTGCTAGCAGCGGCGGGGTACTTCCCGGGGACACCGGGGAGCTGTTTTTT
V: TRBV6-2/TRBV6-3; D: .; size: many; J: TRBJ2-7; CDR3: CASSRDGEQYF; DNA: TGTGCCAGCAGCAGAGACGGGGAGCAGTACTTC
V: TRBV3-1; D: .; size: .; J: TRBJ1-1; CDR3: CASSQESVNTEAFF; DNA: TGTGCCAGCAGCCAAGAATCCGTAAACACTGAAGCTTTCTTT
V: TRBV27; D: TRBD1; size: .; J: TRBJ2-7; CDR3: CASSLSPGGNYEQYF; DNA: TGTGCCAGCAGTTTATCTCCAGGGGGCAATTACGAGCAGTACTTC
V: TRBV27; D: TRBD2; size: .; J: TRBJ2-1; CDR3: CASQDPRGRDEQFF; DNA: TGTGCCAGCCAAGATCCTCGGGGGAGGGATGAGCAGTTCTTC
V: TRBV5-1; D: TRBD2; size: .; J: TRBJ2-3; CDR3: CASSLVERRGEDTQYF; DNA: TGCGCCAGCAGCTTGGTGGAGCGGCGGGGGGAAGATACGCAGTATTTT
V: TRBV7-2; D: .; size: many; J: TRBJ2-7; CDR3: CASSLYAGTDGVRYF; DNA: TGTGCCAGCAGCTTATACGCGGGGACGGATGGGGTCCGGTACTTC
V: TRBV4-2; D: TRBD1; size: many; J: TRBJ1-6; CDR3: CASSYRDRDSPLHF; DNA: TGTGCCAGCAGCTACCGGGACAGAGATTCACCCCTCCACTTT
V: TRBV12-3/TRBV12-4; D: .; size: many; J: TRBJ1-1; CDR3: CASSFSVRDEAFF; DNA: TGTGCCAGCAGTTTTAGTGTTAGGGATGAAGCTTTCTTT